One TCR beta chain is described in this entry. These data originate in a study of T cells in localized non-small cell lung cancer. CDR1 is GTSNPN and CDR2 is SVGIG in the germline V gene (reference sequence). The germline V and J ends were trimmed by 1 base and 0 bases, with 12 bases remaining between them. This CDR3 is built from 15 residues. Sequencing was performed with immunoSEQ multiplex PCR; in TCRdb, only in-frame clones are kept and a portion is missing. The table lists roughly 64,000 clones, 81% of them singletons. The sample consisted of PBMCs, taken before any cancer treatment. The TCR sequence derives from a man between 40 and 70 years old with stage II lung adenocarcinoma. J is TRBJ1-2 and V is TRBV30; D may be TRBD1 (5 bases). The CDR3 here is CAWSDTTAANYGYTF. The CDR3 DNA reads TGTGCCTGGAGTGACACGACAGCAGCTAACTATGGCTACACCTTC. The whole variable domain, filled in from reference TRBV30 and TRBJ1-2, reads SQTIHQWPATLVQPVGSPLSLECTVEGTSNPNLYWYRQAAGRGLQLLFYSVGIGQISSEVPQNLSASRPQDRQFILSSKKLLLSDSGFYLCAWSDTTAANYGYTFGSGTRLTVV.